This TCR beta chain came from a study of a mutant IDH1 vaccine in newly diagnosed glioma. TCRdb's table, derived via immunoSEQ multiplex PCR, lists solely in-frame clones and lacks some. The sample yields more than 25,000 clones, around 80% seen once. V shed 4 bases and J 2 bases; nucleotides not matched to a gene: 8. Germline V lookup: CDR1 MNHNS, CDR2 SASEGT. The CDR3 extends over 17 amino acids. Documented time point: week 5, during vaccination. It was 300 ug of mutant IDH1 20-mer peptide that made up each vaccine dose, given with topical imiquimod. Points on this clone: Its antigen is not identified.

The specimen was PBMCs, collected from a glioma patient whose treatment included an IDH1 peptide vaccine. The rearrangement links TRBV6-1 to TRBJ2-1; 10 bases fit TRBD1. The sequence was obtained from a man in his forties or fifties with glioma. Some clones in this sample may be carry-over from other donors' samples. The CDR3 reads CASSGPGTGDAYNEQFF. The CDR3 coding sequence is TGTGCCAGCAGTGGTCCCGGGACAGGGGATGCCTACAATGAGCAGTTCTTC.